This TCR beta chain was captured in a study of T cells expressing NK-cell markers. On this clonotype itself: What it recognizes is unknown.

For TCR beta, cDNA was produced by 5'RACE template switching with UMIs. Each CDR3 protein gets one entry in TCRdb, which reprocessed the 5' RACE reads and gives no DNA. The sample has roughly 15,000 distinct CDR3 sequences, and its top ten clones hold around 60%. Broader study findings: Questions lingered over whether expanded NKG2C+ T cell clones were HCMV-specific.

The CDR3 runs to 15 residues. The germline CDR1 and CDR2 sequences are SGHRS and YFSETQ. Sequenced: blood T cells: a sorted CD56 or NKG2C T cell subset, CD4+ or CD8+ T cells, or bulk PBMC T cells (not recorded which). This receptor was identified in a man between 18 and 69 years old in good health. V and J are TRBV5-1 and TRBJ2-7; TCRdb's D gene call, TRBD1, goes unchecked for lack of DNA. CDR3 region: CASSFGSTGSYEQYF.